The entry that follows covers one T cell receptor beta chain sequence. Its cognate antigen is unknown. Per TCR library, approximately 3,800 ng of total RNA was used. Via template switching, UMIs carrying a 6-nucleotide sample barcode were introduced. Reanalyzing the 5' RACE reads, TCRdb keeps one entry per CDR3 protein, without DNA. Its table records around 140,000 distinct CDR3 sequences. The sample comes from a study of monozygotic twins with inflammatory bowel disease. Notes on the study in general: TCRbeta diversity (inverse Simpson) was lower in IBD patients than in healthy co-twins.

The CDR3 is 15 amino acids. Per germline, CDR1 SGHVS and CDR2 FNYEAQ. This sequence originates from a human donor with ulcerative colitis or Crohn's disease, or a healthy co-twin of an affected twin (not recorded which). Material for sequencing was blood. The gene calls are TRBV7-6 and TRBJ2-7; TCRdb's D gene call, TRBD1, goes unchecked for lack of DNA. The CDR3 sequence is CASSSGQGPSYEQYF.